This paragraph reports one T cell receptor beta chain. CDR3 length: 17 amino acids. Germline V CDR1 and CDR2: WSHSY, SAAADI. After removal of 3 bases from V and 0 bases from J, the junction contained 4 bases not matched to a gene. Across 24 US areas, participants ranged in age from about 18 to 90 years. The recovered donors of Cohort 3 showed two negative PCRs, clearance, or symptom resolution. This record belongs to a study of blood T cell repertoires in COVID-19. Study background: The samples span acute and convalescent COVID-19 from the United States, Italy and Spain.

Per the authors' pipeline: Amplification from reference gene primers served as the basis for estimated nucleated cell counts. This table comes from immunoSEQ multiplex PCR, and its TCRdb copy is limited to in-frame clones, with some not included. V, J and clone size derive from that table, while D and trimming were established from the DNA sequence. There are about 440,000 clones in the sample; 90% occur only once, and approximately 0.65% lies in the top ten. The sequenced sample consisted of PBMCs or T cells enriched from blood (not recorded which). The chain employs TRBV10-2 and TRBJ2-1; 11 positions agree with TRBD2. This sequence originates from a man aged 18 to 35 who had recovered from COVID-19. Here the CDR3 DNA reads TGCGCCAGCAGTGATGACGGACTAGCGGGCTCCTACAATGAGCAGTTCTTC. It encodes CASSDDGLAGSYNEQFF.